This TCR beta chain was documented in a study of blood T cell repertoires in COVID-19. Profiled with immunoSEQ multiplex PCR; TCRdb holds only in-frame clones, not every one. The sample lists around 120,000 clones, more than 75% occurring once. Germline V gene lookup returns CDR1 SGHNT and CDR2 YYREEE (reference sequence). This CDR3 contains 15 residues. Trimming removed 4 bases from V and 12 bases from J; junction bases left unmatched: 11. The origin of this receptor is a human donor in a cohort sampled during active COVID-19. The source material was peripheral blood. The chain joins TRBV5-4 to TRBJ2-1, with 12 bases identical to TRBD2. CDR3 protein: CASSPGTSGRWAQFF. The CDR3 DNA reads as TGTGCCAGCAGCCCGGGGACTAGCGGGCGATGGGCGCAGTTCTTC.